The 24 T cell receptor beta chains presented below share a single source sample, sequenced in a study of blood T cell repertoires in COVID-19. Sequencing used immunoSEQ multiplex PCR; TCRdb keeps in-frame clones, though not all of them. The sample holds more than 200,000 clones, roughly 83% seen once. The sequenced sample consisted of peripheral blood. These receptors were taken from a man aged 40-55 years with acute or convalescent COVID-19.

The chain recombines TRBV4-1 with TRBJ1-5, with unresolved D. Germline V gene sequence: CDR1 MGHRA, CDR2 YSYEKL. This CDR3 region has 15 residues. With 1 base removed from V and 1 base from J, the gap between germline ends came to 8 bases. CDR3 coding DNA: TGCGCCAGCAGCCAAGTGCGGGGAAGCAATCAGCCCCAGCATTTT. Translated: CASSQVRGSNQPQHF.

This CDR3 is CASSLSRGWTGELFF. The CDR3 DNA sequence: TGTGCCAGCAGTTTATCCAGGGGCTGGACCGGGGAGCTGTTTTTT. The chain combines TRBV27 with TRBJ2-2, with D tentatively TRBD1 (6 bases). The CDR3 consists of 15 residues. The germline V gene encodes CDR1 MNHEY and CDR2 SMNVEV (reference sequence). Between the trimmed V and J ends, which lost 0 bases and 5 bases, there was a span of 10 bases.

J is TRBJ1-1 and V is TRBV7-7, with D hard to call. Germline V gene lookup returns CDR1 SSHAT and CDR2 FNYEAQ (reference sequence). This CDR3 has 15 amino acids. With 2 bases removed from V and 2 bases from J, the gap between germline ends came to 12 bases. CDR3 in amino acids: CASSLLQADNTEAFF. In DNA form, the CDR3 reads TGTGCCAGCAGCTTACTCCAGGCAGACAACACTGAAGCTTTCTTT.

The chain couples TRBV7-2 to TRBJ1-2; 8 nucleotides agree with TRBD1. The CDR3 totals 16 residues. In germline, CDR1 is SGHTA, CDR2 FQGNSA. V dropped 4 bases and J dropped 6; count of bases not matched to a gene: 13. CDR3 DNA: TGTGCCAGCAGCTACCAATGGACAGGGAATCAAAATGGCTACACCTTC. Its protein is CASSYQWTGNQNGYTF.

The rearrangement joins TRBV19 to TRBJ2-7, with TRBD1 matching over 7 bases. The CDR3 runs 13 residues. V was clipped by 4 bases and J by 4 bases; unmatched bases: 4. Germline CDR1 and CDR2: LNHDA and SQIVND (reference sequence). The CDR3 loop reads CASSTQQGYEQYF. CDR3 DNA: TGTGCCAGTAGTACGCAACAGGGGTACGAGCAGTACTTC.

This chain uses TRBV30 with TRBJ1-1, with D uncertain. Germline V gives CDR1 GTSNPN, CDR2 SVGIG (reference sequence). V lost 6 bases, J lost 6 bases, and 11 bases lay in between. The CDR3 is 11 amino acids. Written as DNA, the CDR3 is TGTGCCTGCTCCGGGAGGGCTGAAGCTTTCTTT. It is translated as CACSGRAEAFF.

The chain joins TRBV11-2 to TRBJ2-7; 7 nucleotides align to TRBD1. The CDR3 runs 15 residues. Germline assignment: CDR1 SGHAT and CDR2 FQNNGV. Germline trimming cut 3 bases from V and 3 bases from J; bases unmatched to any gene: 8. The CDR3 loop is CASSLIPGGYYEQYF. The CDR3 coding sequence is TGTGCCAGCAGCTTGATTCCAGGGGGTTACTACGAGCAGTACTTC.

This clone has just one count. This chain joins TRBV7-9 and TRBJ1-6; 7 bases are shared with TRBD1. V lost 5 bases, J lost 7 bases, and 11 bases stayed unmatched. Germline V gene lookup returns CDR1 SEHNR and CDR2 FQNEAQ (reference sequence). CDR3 size: 16 residues. This CDR3 reads CASSPTTGYGNSPLHF. CDR3 nucleotides: TGTGCCAGCAGCCCCACGACAGGGTACGGGAATTCACCCCTCCACTTT.

This chain uses TRBV5-1 with TRBJ2-3; TRBD2 might be the D (6 bases). CDR1 SGHRS and CDR2 YFSETQ come from the germline V gene. This CDR3 contains 16 residues. V was clipped by 0 bases and J by 2 bases, with 13 bases between them. The CDR3 protein is CASSLGASEFTDTQYF. Written as DNA, the CDR3 is TGCGCCAGCAGCTTGGGTGCTAGCGAGTTCACAGATACGCAGTATTTT.

Only one count was recorded for this clone. The chain is built from TRBV5-1 and TRBJ1-1, with D possibly matching TRBD1 (5 bases). From germline, CDR1 is SGHRS and CDR2 YFSETQ. Trimming pared 0 bases from V and 5 bases from J, leaving 11 bases between. The CDR3 is made up of 14 amino acids. This CDR3 is CASSLGTSVTEAFF. CDR3 bases: TGCGCCAGCAGCTTGGGGACATCAGTAACTGAAGCTTTCTTT.

This clone was recorded once. V is TRBV11-3 and J is TRBJ2-1; 9 nucleotides agree with TRBD1. CDR1 and CDR2 (germline): SGHNT, YENEEA. Unmatched junction bases numbered 8, after V lost 2 bases and J lost 6 bases. The CDR3 sequence is 16 residues long. The CDR3 nucleotides read TGTGCCAGCAGCTTATTGCCGGGACAGGGTATCAATGAGCAGTTCTTC. Amino acids: CASSLLPGQGINEQFF.

The chain has TRBV5-1 and TRBJ1-4, with 7 bases matching TRBD1. V lost 2 bases to trimming and J lost 5 bases; unmatched junction nucleotides: 6. The CDR3 extends over 15 amino acids. CDR1 and CDR2 from the germline V gene are SGHRS and YFSETQ. The CDR3 sequence: CASSFLTGSNEKLFF. The CDR3 DNA reads as TGCGCCAGCAGCTTCCTGACAGGGAGCAATGAAAAACTGTTTTTT.

V and J are TRBV7-2 and TRBJ2-7, with TRBD1 matching over 9 bases. The CDR3 has 14 amino acids. Trimming removed 5 bases from V and 6 bases from J; junction bases left unmatched: 8. CDR1 and CDR2 (germline): SGHTA, FQGNSA. The CDR3, as DNA: TGTGCCAGCAGCCCCCTCGGACAGGGGAGCGAGCAGTACTTC. Protein sequence: CASSPLGQGSEQYF.

The V gene is TRBV19, the J gene TRBJ2-2, with 11 bases matching TRBD2. V lost 4 bases, J lost 5 bases, and 3 bases stayed unmatched. This CDR3 has 15 amino acids. Germline assignment: CDR1 LNHDA and CDR2 SQIVND (reference sequence). The CDR3 loop reads CASSSGLAGTGELFF. CDR3 DNA: TGTGCCAGTAGTAGTGGACTAGCGGGTACCGGGGAGCTGTTTTTT.

This rearrangement joins TRBV30 to TRBJ1-2, with 9 positions matching TRBD1. In germline, CDR1 is GTSNPN, CDR2 SVGIG (reference sequence). V dropped 1 base and J dropped 6; count of bases not matched to a gene: 6. The CDR3 extends over 14 amino acids. The CDR3 region has the DNA TGTGCCTGGAGTGGAGGGGGGACAGGGAATGGCTACACCTTC. Translating it yields CAWSGGGTGNGYTF.

The chain employs TRBV28 and TRBJ1-5; D ambiguous. Germline V CDR1 and CDR2: MDHEN, SYDVKM. V gave up 6 bases and J gave up 5 bases, with 11 bases separating them. There are 13 residues in the CDR3. This chain's CDR3 is CASSLGGHQPQHF. The DNA of the CDR3 is TGTGCCAGCAGCTTGGGTGGGCATCAGCCCCAGCATTTT.

In nucleotides, the CDR3 is TGTGCCAGCACCCCCGGACTAGCGGCAGGCAATGAGCAGTTCTTC. Translation gives CASTPGLAAGNEQFF. The chain has TRBV11-2 and TRBJ2-1; TRBD2 agrees at 10 bases. Trimming cost V 7 bases and J 6 bases; bases outside gene matches: 9. There are 15 residues in the CDR3. Germline loops: CDR1 SGHAT, CDR2 FQNNGV.

The chain couples TRBV6-2 or TRBV6-3 to TRBJ2-3; TRBD2 matches at 15 bases. Trimming took 2 bases from V and 3 from J; bases not matched to a gene: 0. The CDR3 sequence is 16 residues long. Per germline, CDR1 MNHEY and CDR2 SVGEGT. The CDR3, as DNA: TGTGCCAGCAGTTACGGGACTAGCGGGAGGACAGATACGCAGTATTTT. As protein: CASSYGTSGRTDTQYF.

This sequence joins TRBV19 and TRBJ2-6; D perhaps matches TRBD1 (5 bases). The CDR3 totals 15 residues. Trimming removed 5 bases at V and 1 base at J, with 9 bases between. The germline V gene has CDR1 LNHDA and CDR2 SQIVND (reference sequence). The CDR3 sequence is CASSPKGSGANVLTF. In DNA form, the CDR3 reads TGTGCCAGTAGTCCGAAGGGGTCTGGGGCCAACGTCCTGACTTTC.

J is TRBJ2-2 and V is TRBV6-6, with a weak D call TRBD1 (5 bases). The CDR3 has 14 residues. Germline V lookup: CDR1 MNHNY, CDR2 SVGAGI (reference sequence). The V gene lost 10 bases and the J gene lost 4 bases, with 16 bases spanning the gap. In DNA, the CDR3 is TGTGCCACAACTTTAGGGGTGACCACCGGGGAGCTGTTTTTT. This gives the protein CATTLGVTTGELFF.

The chain is built from TRBV12-5 and TRBJ1-4; the match to TRBD1 covers 10 bases. CDR1 is LGHNT and CDR2 is FRNRAP in the germline V gene. CDR3 length: 16 amino acids. J was trimmed by 6 bases and V by 1 base; bases with no gene match: 5. The CDR3 DNA reads TGTGCTAGTGGTTTGGGGAGACAGGGGGCGCATGAAAAACTGTTTTTT. It encodes CASGLGRQGAHEKLFF.

The chain couples TRBV29-1 to TRBJ1-1, with D possibly matching TRBD1 (5 bases). Germline loops: CDR1 SQVTM, CDR2 ANQGSEA. Between the trimmed V and J ends, which lost 5 bases and 5 bases, there was a span of 15 bases. CDR3 length: 13 amino acids. CDR3 protein: CSVRRDGGTEAFF. The DNA for the CDR3 is TGCAGCGTTCGCCGGGACGGGGGGACTGAAGCTTTCTTT.

J is TRBJ2-7 and V is TRBV28, with 7 bases matching TRBD1. Germline CDR1 reads MDHEN; CDR2 reads SYDVKM. Trimming removed 8 bases from V and 2 bases from J; junction bases left unmatched: 9. This CDR3 has 14 residues. This CDR3 reads CASVPTGPTYEQYF. The CDR3 DNA reads as TGTGCCAGCGTCCCGACAGGGCCTACCTACGAGCAGTACTTC.

J is TRBJ1-1 and V is TRBV7-2; 7 nucleotides agree with TRBD1. With V trimmed by 2 bases and J by 1 base, 7 bases remained unmatched. Germline CDR1 reads SGHTA; CDR2 reads FQGNSA. The CDR3 totals 16 residues. The CDR3 DNA follows: TGTGCCAGCAGCTTAAACGGTGGACAGGCGAACACTGAAGCTTTCTTT. Translation: CASSLNGGQANTEAFF.